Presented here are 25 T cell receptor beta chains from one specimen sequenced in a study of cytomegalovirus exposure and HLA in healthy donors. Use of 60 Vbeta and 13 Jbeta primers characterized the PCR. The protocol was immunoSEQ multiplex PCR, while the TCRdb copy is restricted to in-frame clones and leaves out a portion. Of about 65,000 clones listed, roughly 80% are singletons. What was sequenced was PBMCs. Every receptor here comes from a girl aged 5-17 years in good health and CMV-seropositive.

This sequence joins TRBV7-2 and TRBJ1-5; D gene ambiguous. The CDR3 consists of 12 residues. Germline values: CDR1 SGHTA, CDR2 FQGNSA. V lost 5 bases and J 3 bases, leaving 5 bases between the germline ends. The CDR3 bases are TGTGCCAGCAGCCTAATCAATCAGCCCCAGCATTTT. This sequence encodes CASSLINQPQHF.

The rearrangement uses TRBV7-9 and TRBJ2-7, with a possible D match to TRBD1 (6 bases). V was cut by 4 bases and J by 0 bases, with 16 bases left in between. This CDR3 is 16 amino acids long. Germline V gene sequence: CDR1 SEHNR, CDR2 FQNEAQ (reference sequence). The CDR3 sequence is CASSSKAGTSSYEQYF. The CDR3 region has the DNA TGTGCCAGCAGCTCGAAAGCCGGGACAAGCTCCTACGAGCAGTACTTC.

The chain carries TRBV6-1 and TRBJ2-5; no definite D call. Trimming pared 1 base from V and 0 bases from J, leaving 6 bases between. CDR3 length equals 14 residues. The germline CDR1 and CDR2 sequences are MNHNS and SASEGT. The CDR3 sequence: CASSEGPDQETQYF. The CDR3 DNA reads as TGTGCCAGCAGTGAAGGTCCGGACCAAGAGACCCAGTACTTC.

The CDR3 reads CASSNLGSGNTIYF. The CDR3 region has the DNA TGTGCCAGCAGCAACCTCGGCTCTGGAAACACCATATATTTT. The chain recombines TRBV14 with TRBJ1-3; D not certain. The CDR3 length is 14 residues. With 5 bases removed from V and 0 bases from J, the gap between germline ends came to 8 bases. Germline assignment: CDR1 SGHDN and CDR2 FVKESK.

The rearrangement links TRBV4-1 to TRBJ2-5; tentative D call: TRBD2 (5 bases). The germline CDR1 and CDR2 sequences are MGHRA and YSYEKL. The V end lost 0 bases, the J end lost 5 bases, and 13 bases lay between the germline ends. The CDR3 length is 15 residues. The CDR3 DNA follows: TGCGCCAGCAGCCAAGACGAGGGCTTCTCGGAGACCCAGTACTTC. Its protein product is CASSQDEGFSETQYF.

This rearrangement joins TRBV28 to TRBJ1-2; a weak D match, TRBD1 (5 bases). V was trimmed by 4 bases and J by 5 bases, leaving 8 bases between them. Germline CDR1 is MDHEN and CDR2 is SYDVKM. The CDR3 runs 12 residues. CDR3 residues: CASSSPGYGYTF. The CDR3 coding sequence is TGTGCCAGCAGTTCGCCAGGGTATGGCTACACCTTC.

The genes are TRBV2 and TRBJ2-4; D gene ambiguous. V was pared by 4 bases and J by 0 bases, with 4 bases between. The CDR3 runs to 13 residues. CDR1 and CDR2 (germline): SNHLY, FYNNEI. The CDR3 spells CASSGLAKNIQYF. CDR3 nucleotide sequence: TGTGCCAGCAGTGGACTAGCCAAAAACATTCAGTACTTC.

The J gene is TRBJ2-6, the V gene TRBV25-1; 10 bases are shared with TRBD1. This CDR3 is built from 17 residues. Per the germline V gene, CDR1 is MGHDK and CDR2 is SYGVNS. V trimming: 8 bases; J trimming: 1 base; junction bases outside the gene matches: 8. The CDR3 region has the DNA TGTGCCAGCTCTCCGGGGGGACAGGGGTCTGGGGCCAACGTCCTGACTTTC. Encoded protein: CASSPGGQGSGANVLTF.

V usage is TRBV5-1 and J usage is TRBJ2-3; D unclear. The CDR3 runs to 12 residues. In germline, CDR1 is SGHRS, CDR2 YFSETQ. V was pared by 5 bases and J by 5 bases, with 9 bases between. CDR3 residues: CASSAIRDTQYF. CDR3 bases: TGCGCCAGCAGTGCGATTAGAGATACGCAGTATTTT.

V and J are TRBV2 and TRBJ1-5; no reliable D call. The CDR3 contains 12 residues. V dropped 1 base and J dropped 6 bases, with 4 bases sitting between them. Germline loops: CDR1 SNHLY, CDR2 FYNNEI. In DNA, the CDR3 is TGTGCCAGCAGTGAAGTGAGTCAGCCCCAGCATTTT. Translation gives CASSEVSQPQHF.

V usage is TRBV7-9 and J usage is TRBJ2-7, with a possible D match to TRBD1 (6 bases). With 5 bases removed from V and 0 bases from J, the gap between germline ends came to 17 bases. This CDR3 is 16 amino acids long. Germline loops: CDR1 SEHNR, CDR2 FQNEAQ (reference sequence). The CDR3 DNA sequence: TGTGCCAGCAGCCACCCCTCGGGACACCGCTCCTACGAGCAGTACTTC. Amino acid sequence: CASSHPSGHRSYEQYF.

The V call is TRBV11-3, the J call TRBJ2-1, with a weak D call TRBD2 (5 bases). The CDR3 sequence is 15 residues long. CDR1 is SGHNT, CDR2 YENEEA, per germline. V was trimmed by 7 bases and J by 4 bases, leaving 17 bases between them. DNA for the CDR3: TGTGCCAGCACCACGGGGAACGGGGAATACAATGAGCAGTTCTTC. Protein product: CASTTGNGEYNEQFF.

Here the CDR3 reads CASSPGTSGGPETQYF. The CDR3 region has the DNA TGCGCCAGCAGCCCGGGGACTAGCGGGGGACCAGAGACCCAGTACTTC. This rearrangement joins TRBV4-1 to TRBJ2-5; 14 nucleotides match TRBD2. Germline CDR1 is MGHRA and CDR2 is YSYEKL. The CDR3 is 16 residues long. The trim removed 4 bases at V and 4 bases at J, leaving 5 bases unmatched.

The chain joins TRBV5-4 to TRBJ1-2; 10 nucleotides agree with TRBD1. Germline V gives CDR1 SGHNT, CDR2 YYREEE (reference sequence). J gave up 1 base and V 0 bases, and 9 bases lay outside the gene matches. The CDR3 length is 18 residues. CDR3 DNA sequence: TGTGCCAGCAGCTTGGGGACAGGGGGATCCCTGGTTAACTATGGCTACACCTTC. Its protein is CASSLGTGGSLVNYGYTF. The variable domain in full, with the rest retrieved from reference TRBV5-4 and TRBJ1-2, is ETGVTQSPTHLIKTRGQQVTLRCSSQSGHNTVSWYQQALGQGPQFIFQYYREEENGRGNFPPRFSGLQFPNYSSELNVNALELDDSALYLCASSLGTGGSLVNYGYTFGSGTRLTVV.

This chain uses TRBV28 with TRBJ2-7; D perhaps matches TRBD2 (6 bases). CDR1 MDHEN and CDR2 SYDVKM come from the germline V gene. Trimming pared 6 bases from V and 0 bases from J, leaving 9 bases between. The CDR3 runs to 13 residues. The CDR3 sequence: CASRPTSSYEQYF. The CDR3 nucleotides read TGTGCCAGCAGACCGACTAGCTCCTACGAGCAGTACTTC.

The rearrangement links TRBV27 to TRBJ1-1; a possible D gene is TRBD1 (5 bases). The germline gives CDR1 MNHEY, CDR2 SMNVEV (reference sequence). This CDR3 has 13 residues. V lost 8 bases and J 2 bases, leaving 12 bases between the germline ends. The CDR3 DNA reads TGTGCCAGCTTCCAGGGAGGTAACACTGAAGCTTTCTTT. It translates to CASFQGGNTEAFF.

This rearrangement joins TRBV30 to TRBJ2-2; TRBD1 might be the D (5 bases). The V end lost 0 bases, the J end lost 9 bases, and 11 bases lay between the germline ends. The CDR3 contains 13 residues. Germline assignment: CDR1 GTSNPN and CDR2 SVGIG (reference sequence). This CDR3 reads CAWSVFGARELFF. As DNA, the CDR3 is TGTGCCTGGAGTGTGTTTGGGGCGAGGGAGCTGTTTTTT.

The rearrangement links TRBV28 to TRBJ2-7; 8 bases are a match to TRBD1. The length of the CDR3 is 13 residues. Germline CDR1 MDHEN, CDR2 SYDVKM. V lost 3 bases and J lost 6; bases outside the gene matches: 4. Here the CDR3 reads CASSLGTGAEQYF. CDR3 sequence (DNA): TGTGCCAGCAGTTTGGGGACAGGTGCCGAGCAGTACTTC.

CDR3 amino acids: CASRSRRGFYEQYF. The CDR3 DNA sequence: TGTGCCAGCAGGTCCCGGCGGGGCTTCTACGAGCAGTACTTC. This chain joins TRBV5-8 and TRBJ2-5; a weak D match, TRBD2 (6 bases). The assigned J gene may be wrong: the sequence end matches TRBJ2-7 better. The CDR3 totals 14 residues. Germline CDR1 SGHTS, CDR2 YDEGEE.

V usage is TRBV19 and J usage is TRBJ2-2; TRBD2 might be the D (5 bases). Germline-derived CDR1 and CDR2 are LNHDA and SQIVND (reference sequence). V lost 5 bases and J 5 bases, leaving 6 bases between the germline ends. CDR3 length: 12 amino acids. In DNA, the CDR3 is TGTGCCAGTAGTCGACTAACCGGGGAGCTGTTTTTT. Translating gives CASSRLTGELFF. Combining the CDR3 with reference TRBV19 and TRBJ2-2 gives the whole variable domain DGGITQSPKYLFRKEGQNVTLSCEQNLNHDAMYWYRQDPGQGLRLIYYSQIVNDFQKGDIAEGYSVSREKKESFPLTVTSAQKNPTAFYLCASSRLTGELFFGEGSRLTVL.

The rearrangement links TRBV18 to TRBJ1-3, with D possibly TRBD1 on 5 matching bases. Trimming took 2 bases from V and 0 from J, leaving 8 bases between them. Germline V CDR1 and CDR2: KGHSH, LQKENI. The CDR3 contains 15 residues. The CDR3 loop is CASSPVTVSGNTIYF. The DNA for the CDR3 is TGTGCCAGCTCACCAGTGACAGTCTCTGGAAACACCATATATTTT.

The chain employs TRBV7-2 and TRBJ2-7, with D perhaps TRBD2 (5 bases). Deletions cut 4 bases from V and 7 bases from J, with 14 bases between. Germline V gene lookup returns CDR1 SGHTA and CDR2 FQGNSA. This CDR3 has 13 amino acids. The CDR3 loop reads CASSSPYSGEQYF. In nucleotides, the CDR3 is TGTGCCAGCAGCTCACCATATTCGGGAGAGCAGTACTTC. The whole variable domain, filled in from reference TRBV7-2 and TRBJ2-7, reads GAGVSQSPSNKVTEKGKDVELRCDPISGHTALYWYRQSLGQGLEFLIYFQGNSAPDKSGLPSDRFSAERTGGSVSTLTIQRTQQEDSAVYLCASSSPYSGEQYFGPGTRLTVT.

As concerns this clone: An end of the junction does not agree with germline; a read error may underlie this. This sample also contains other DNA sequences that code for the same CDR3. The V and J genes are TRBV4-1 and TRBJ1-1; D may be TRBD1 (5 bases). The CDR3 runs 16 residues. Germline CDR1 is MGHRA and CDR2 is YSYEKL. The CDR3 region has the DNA TGCGCCAGCAGCCAAGGATCGACAGCGCTGAACACTGAAGCCTTCTTT. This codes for CASSQGSTALNTEAFF.

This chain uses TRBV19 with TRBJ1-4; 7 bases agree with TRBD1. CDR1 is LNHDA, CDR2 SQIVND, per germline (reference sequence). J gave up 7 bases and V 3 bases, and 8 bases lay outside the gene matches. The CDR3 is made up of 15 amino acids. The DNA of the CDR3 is TGTGCCAGTAGTATGTGGGACAGAGACATTGAAAAACTGTTTTTT. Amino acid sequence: CASSMWDRDIEKLFF.

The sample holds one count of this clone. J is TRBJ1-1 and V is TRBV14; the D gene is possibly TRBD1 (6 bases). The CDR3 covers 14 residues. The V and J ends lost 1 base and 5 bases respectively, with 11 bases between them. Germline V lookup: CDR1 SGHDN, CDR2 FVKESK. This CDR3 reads CASSQVTGPTEAFF. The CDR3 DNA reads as TGTGCCAGCAGCCAAGTGACAGGCCCAACTGAAGCTTTCTTT.